One TCR beta chain is described in this entry. Looked up from germline, CDR1 is MDHEN and CDR2 is SYDVKM. Germline trimming cut 5 bases from V and 5 bases from J; bases unmatched to any gene: 9. CDR3 length: 16 residues. This specimen belongs to a study of blood T cell repertoires in COVID-19. Clones were read by immunoSEQ multiplex PCR, and TCRdb kept only the in-frame ones, dropping some. The sample yields under 400,000 clones, about 88% seen once. This chain joins TRBV28 and TRBJ2-7; TRBD2 matches at 13 bases. The sequencing sample was made of PBMCs or T cells enriched from blood (not recorded which). The receptor was derived from a young woman who had been exposed to COVID-19. CDR3 loop: CASSPLAGGPQNEQYF. CDR3 bases: TGTGCCAGCAGTCCACTAGCGGGAGGGCCTCAGAACGAGCAGTACTTC.